This entry concerns a single T cell receptor (beta chain). Its antigen is as yet unknown. Germline trimming cut 6 bases from V and 5 bases from J; bases unmatched to any gene: 7. The CDR3 sequence is 14 residues long. Germline CDR1 and CDR2: MNHEY and SVGAGI. The sample comes from a study of T cell repertoires in cytomegalovirus infection. Study at large: Signatures in public TCR beta sequences pointed to both CMV infection and matching HLA type.

TCRdb reanalysed the reads using MiXCR and keeps one entry per CDR3 protein. Of over 100,000 distinct CDR3 sequences listed, over 9.5% are singletons. General observations from the study: CMV-specific HLA-C-restricted TCR beta clonotypes dominated the ex vivo response. Individuals carrying CMV plus the relevant HLA were identified by cumulative frequency of public TCR beta families.

Specimen: PBMCs, sequenced either directly or after in vitro stimulation (not recorded which). This chain joins TRBV6-5 and TRBJ2-5; 9 positions match TRBD2. This TCR was sampled from a human donor in good health (CMV status not recorded). Some clones in this sample may be carry-over from other donors' samples. The CDR3 sequence is CASRQAGGTETQYF. DNA of the CDR3: TGTGCCAGCAGACAGGCGGGGGGGACGGAGACCCAGTACTTC.